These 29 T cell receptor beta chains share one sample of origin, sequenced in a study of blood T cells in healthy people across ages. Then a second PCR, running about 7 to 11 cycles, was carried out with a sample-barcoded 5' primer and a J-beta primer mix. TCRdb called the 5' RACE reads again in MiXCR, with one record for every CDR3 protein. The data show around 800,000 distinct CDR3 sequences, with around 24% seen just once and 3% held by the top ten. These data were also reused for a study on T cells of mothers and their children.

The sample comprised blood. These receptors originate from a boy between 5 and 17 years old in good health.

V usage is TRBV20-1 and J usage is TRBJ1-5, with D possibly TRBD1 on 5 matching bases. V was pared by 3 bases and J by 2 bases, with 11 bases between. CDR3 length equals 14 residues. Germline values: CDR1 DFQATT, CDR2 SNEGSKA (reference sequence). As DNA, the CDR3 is TGCAGTGCTAGGGGGGGAGCGGGCAATCAGCCCCAGCATTTT. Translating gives CSARGGAGNQPQHF.

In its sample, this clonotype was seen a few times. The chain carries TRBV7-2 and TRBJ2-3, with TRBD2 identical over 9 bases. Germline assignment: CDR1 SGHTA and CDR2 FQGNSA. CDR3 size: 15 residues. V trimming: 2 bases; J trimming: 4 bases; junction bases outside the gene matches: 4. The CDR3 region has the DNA TGTGCCAGCAGCTTATACGCGGGGGGGCCAGATACGCAGTATTTT. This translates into CASSLYAGGPDTQYF.

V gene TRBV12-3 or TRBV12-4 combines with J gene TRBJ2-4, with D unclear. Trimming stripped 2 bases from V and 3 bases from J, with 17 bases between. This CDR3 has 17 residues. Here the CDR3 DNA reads TGTGCCAGCAGTTTAAATAGAGCACGGCTAGACAAAAACATTCAGTACTTC. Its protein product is CASSLNRARLDKNIQYF.

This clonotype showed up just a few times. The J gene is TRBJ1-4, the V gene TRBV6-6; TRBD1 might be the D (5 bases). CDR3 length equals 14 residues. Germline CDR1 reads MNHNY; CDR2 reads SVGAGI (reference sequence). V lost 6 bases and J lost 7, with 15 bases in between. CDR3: CASSRTTGSEKLFF. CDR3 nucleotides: TGTGCCAGCAGCCGGACCACAGGCAGTGAAAAACTGTTTTTT.

This chain's CDR3 is CASSSRTGRGTEAFF. Here the CDR3 DNA reads TGTGCCAGCAGCTCTAGGACAGGGAGGGGCACTGAAGCTTTCTTT. The chain recombines TRBV13 with TRBJ1-1; 8 bases agree with TRBD1. Germline values: CDR1 PRHDT, CDR2 FYEKMQ (reference sequence). This CDR3 region has 15 residues. V lost 4 bases and J lost 4; bases outside the gene matches: 8.

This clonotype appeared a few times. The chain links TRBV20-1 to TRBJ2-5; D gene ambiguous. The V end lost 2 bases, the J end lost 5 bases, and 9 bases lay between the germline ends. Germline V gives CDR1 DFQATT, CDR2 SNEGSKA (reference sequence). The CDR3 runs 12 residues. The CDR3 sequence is CSARSSEETQYF. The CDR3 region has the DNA TGCAGTGCTAGATCCTCTGAGGAGACCCAGTACTTC.

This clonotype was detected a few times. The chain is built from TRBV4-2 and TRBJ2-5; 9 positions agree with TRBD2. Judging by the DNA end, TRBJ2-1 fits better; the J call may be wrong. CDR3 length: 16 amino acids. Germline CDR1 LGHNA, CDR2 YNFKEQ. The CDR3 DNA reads TGTGCCAGCAGCCAAGAAGGGGGCGGGGGGGCAAATGAGCAGTTCTTC. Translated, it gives CASSQEGGGGANEQFF.

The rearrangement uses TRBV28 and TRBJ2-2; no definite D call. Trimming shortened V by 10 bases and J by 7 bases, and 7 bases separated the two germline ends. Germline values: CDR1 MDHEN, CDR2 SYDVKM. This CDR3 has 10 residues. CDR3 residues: CATSDGELFF. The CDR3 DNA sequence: TGTGCCACCTCTGACGGGGAGCTGTTTTTT. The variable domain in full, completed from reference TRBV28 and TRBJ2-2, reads DVKVTQSSRYLVKRTGEKVFLECVQDMDHENMFWYRQDPGLGLRLIYFSYDVKMKEKGDIPEGYSVSREKKERFSLILESASTNQTSMYLCATSDGELFFGEGSRLTVL.

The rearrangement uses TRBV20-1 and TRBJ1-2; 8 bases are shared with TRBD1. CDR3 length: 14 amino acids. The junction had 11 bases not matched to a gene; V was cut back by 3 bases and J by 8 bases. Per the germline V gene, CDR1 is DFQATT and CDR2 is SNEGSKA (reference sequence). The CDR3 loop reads CSARGYQGARGYTF. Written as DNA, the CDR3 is TGCAGTGCTAGGGGATATCAGGGGGCGCGGGGCTACACCTTC.

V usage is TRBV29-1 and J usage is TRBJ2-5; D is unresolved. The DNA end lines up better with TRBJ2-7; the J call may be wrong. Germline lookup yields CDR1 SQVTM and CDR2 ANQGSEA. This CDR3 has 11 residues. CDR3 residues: CSVLLIYEQYF. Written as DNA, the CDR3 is TGCAGCGTTTTACTGATTTACGAGCAGTACTTC.

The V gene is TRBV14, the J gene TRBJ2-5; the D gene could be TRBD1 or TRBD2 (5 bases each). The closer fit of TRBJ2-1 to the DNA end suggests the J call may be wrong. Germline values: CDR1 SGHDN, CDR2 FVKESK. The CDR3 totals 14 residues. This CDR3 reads CASSQAGSYNEQFF. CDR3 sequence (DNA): TGTGCCAGCAGCCAAGCAGGGAGCTACAATGAGCAGTTCTTC.

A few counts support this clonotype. Written as DNA, the CDR3 is TGTGCCAGCAGCTTGGTGGGGCGGCAGCAAGAGACCCAGTACTTC. It encodes CASSLVGRQQETQYF. The chain is built from TRBV5-6 and TRBJ2-5, with D perhaps TRBD1 (5 bases). The CDR3 has 15 residues. Trimming removed 0 bases from V and 2 bases from J, with 11 bases in between. Per germline, CDR1 SGHDT and CDR2 YYEEEE.

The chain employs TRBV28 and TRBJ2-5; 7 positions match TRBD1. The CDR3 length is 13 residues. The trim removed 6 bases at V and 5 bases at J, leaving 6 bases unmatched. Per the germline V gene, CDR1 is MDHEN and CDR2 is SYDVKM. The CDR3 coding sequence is TGTGCCAGCAGAGGGGGCGCATGGGAGACCCAGTACTTC. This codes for CASRGGAWETQYF.

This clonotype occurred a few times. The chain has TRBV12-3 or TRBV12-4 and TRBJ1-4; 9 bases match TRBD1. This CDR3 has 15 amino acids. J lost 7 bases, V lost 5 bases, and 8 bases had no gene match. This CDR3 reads CASSATGTGSEKLFF. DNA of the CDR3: TGTGCCAGCAGTGCCACCGGGACAGGGAGTGAAAAACTGTTTTTT.

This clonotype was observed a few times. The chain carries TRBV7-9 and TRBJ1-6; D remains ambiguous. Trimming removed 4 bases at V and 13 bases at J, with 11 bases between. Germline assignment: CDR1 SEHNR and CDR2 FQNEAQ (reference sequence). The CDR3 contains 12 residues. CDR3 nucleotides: TGTGCCAGCAGCTCCGAGACTTATCCCCTCCACTTT. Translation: CASSSETYPLHF.

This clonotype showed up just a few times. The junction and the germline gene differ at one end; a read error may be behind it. Here the CDR3 DNA reads TGCGCCTGCAGACCTGGGTCGCTTGATAGCACAGATACGCAGTATTTT. Translation: CACRPGSLDSTDTQYF. This rearrangement joins TRBV10-2 to TRBJ2-3; D gene unclear. This CDR3 region has 16 residues. Germline CDR1 reads WSHSY; CDR2 reads SAAADI.

In DNA, the CDR3 is TGTGCCAGCAGTTTTGTTGGGGCGGGGGACGCCACAGATACGCAGTATTTT. This encodes CASSFVGAGDATDTQYF. The chain uses TRBV28 and TRBJ2-3, with 7 positions matching TRBD2. The germline gives CDR1 MDHEN, CDR2 SYDVKM. J gave up 2 bases and V 3 bases, and 11 bases lay outside the gene matches. The CDR3 contains 17 residues.

The CDR3 sequence is CASSDDWAGTANYGYTF. The CDR3 coding sequence is TGTGCCAGCAGCGACGATTGGGCCGGGACAGCTAACTATGGCTACACCTTC. The rearrangement uses TRBV7-8 and TRBJ1-2; 7 nucleotides line up with TRBD1. Looked up from germline, CDR1 is SGHVS and CDR2 is FQNEAQ. Unmatched junction bases numbered 12, after V lost 5 bases and J lost 0 bases. The CDR3 runs to 17 residues.

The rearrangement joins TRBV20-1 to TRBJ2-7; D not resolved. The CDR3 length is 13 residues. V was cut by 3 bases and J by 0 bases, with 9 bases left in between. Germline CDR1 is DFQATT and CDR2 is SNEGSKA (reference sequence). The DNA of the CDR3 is TGCAGTGCTAGCCCGGGCAGCTCCTACGAGCAGTACTTC. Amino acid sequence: CSASPGSSYEQYF.

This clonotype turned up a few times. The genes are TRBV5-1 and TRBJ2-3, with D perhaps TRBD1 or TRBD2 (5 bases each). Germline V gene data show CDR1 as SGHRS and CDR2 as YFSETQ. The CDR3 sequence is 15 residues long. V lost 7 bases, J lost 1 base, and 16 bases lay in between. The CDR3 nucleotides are TGCGCCAGCCGCGAAGGGACGGGTGGCACAGATACGCAGTATTTT. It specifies CASREGTGGTDTQYF. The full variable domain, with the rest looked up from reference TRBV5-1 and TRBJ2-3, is KAGVTQTPRYLIKTRGQQVTLSCSPISGHRSVSWYQQTPGQGLQFLFEYFSETQRNKGNFPGRFSGRQFSNSRSEMNVSTLELGDSALYLCASREGTGGTDTQYFGPGTRLTVL.

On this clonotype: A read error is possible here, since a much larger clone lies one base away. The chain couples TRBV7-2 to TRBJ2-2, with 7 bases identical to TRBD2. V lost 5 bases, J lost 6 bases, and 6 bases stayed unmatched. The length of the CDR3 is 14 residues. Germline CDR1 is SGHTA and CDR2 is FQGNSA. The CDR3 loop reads CASSRRAGAGELFF. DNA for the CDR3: TGTGCCAGCAGCCGCAGGGCGGGGGCCGGGGAGCTGTTTTTT.

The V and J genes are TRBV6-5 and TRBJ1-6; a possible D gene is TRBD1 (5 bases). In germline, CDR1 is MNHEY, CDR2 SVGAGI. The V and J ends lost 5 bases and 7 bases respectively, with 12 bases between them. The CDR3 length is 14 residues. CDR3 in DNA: TGTGCCAGCAGTCTGGGACCGAGAAATTCACCCCTCCACTTT. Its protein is CASSLGPRNSPLHF.

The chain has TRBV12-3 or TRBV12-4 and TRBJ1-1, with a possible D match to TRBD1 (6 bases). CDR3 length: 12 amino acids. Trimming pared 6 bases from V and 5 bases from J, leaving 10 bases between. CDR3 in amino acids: CASRVGGTEAFF. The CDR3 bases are TGTGCCAGCAGGGTAGGGGGTACTGAAGCTTTCTTT.

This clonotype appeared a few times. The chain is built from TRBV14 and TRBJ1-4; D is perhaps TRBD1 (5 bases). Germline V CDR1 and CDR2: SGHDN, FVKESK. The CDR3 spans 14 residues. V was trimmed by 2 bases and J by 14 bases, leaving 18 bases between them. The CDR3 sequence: CASSQLTHTGVLFF. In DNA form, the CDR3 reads TGTGCCAGCAGCCAACTAACTCATACGGGGGTGCTGTTTTTT.

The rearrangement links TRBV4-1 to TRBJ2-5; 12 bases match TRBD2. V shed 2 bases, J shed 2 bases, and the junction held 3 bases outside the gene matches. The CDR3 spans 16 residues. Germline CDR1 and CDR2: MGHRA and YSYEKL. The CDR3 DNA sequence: TGCGCCAGCAGCCAAAGCCTAGCGGGGGGGCAAGAGACCCAGTACTTC. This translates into CASSQSLAGGQETQYF.

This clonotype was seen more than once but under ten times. CDR3 sequence reads: CASSDRTGNRRTEAFF. CDR3 DNA: TGTGCCAGCAGTGACCGGACAGGGAATCGGCGCACTGAAGCTTTCTTT. The chain carries TRBV6-1 and TRBJ1-1, with 8 bases aligning to TRBD1. Per germline, CDR1 MNHNS and CDR2 SASEGT. CDR3 length: 16 residues. V was pared by 3 bases and J by 4 bases, with 10 bases of the junction left unmatched.

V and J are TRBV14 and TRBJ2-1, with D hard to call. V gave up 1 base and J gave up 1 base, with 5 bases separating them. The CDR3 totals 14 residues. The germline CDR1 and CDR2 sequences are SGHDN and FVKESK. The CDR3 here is CASSQAVSYNEQFF. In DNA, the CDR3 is TGTGCCAGCAGCCAAGCGGTTTCCTACAATGAGCAGTTCTTC.

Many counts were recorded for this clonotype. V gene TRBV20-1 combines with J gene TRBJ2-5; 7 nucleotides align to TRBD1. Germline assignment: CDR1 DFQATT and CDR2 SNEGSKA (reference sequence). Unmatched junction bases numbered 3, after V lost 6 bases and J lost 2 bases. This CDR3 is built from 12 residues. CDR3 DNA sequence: TGCAGTGCCAGGACAGGACAAGAGACCCAGTACTTC. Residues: CSARTGQETQYF.

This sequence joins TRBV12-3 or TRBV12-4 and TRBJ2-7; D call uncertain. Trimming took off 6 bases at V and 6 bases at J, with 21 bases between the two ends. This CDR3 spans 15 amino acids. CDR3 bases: TGTGCCAGCAGCCCGGGCAGGAGATCGAGAGGCGAGCAGTACTTC. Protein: CASSPGRRSRGEQYF.